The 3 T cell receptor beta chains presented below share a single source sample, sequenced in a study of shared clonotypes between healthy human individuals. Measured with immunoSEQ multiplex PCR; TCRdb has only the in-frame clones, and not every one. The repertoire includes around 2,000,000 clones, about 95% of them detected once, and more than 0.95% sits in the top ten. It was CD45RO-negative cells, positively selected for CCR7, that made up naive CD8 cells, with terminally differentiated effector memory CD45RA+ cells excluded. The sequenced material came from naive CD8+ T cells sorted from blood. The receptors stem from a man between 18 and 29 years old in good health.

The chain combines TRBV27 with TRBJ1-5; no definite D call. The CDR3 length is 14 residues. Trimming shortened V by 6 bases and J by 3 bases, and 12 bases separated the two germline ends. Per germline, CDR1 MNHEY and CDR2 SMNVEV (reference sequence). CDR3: CASSAGLVNQPQHF. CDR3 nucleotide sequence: TGTGCCAGCAGCGCCGGGCTTGTCAATCAGCCCCAGCATTTT.

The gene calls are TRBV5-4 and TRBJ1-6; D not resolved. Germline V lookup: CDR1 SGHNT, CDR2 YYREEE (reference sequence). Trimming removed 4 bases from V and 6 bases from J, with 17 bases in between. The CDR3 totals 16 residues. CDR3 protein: CASSGYEAGSNSPLHF. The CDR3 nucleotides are TGTGCCAGCAGCGGCTACGAAGCTGGGAGTAATTCACCCCTCCACTTT.

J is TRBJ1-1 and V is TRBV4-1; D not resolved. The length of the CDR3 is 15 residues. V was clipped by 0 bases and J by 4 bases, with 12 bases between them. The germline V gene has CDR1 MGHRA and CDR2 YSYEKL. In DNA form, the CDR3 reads TGCGCCAGCAGCCAAGAAGAGTTACTGTTCACTGAAGCTTTCTTT. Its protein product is CASSQEELLFTEAFF.